These 22 T cell receptor beta chains share one sample of origin, sequenced in a study of shared clonotypes between healthy human individuals. The data were produced by immunoSEQ multiplex PCR, yet TCRdb's version contains in-frame clones alone and is incomplete. The table lists about 2.5 million clones, 85% to 95% of them singletons. Sequencing used naive CD4+ T cells from PBMCs. As to subset: CD45RA+ positively selected. The receptors here all came from a man between 18 and 35 years old in good health. Some clones in this sample may be carry-over from other donors' samples.

This chain joins TRBV2 and TRBJ2-5, with D possibly being TRBD1 or TRBD2 (5 bases each). The germline CDR1 and CDR2 sequences are SNHLY and FYNNEI. V was trimmed by 1 base and J by 4 bases, leaving 13 bases between them. The CDR3 length is 15 residues. The CDR3 DNA reads as TGTGCCAGCAGTGAAGGGACGGCGAGGGGAGAGACCCAGTACTTC. Protein: CASSEGTARGETQYF.

The rearrangement joins TRBV4-2 to TRBJ2-1; no clear D gene. The CDR3 consists of 12 residues. Germline V gene lookup returns CDR1 LGHNA and CDR2 YNFKEQ. V lost 5 bases and J 5 bases, leaving 7 bases between the germline ends. The CDR3 sequence is CASSFYDNEQFF. Here the CDR3 DNA reads TGTGCCAGCAGCTTCTATGACAATGAGCAGTTCTTC.

The V and J genes are TRBV7-9 and TRBJ1-5; D is uncertain. Trimming stripped 5 bases from V and 3 bases from J, with 11 bases between. CDR3 length equals 14 residues. Germline CDR1 and CDR2: SEHNR and FQNEAQ (reference sequence). The chain's CDR3 is CASSHDGNNQPQHF. CDR3 DNA: TGTGCCAGCAGCCATGACGGGAACAATCAGCCCCAGCATTTT.

The chain is built from TRBV29-1 and TRBJ1-2; 8 nucleotides match TRBD1. The junction had 8 bases not matched to a gene; V was cut back by 1 base and J by 4 bases. Germline-derived CDR1 and CDR2 are SQVTM and ANQGSEA. This CDR3 has 15 amino acids. CDR3 sequence reads: CSVEVLTGGSYGYTF. The CDR3 DNA follows: TGCAGCGTTGAAGTCCTAACAGGGGGGAGCTATGGCTACACCTTC.

CDR3 amino acids: CASSLGLEPYQETQYF. CDR3 in DNA: TGTGCCAGCAGCTTGGGACTTGAACCGTACCAAGAGACCCAGTACTTC. The V call is TRBV5-6, the J call TRBJ2-5, with D unclear. Trimming cost V 0 bases and J 0 bases, with 12 bases left between them. Germline values: CDR1 SGHDT, CDR2 YYEEEE. CDR3 length: 16 residues.

The gene calls are TRBV6-5 and TRBJ2-1; possibly TRBD1 for D (6 bases). Trimming stripped 4 bases from V and 0 bases from J, with 13 bases between. Germline V gene lookup returns CDR1 MNHEY and CDR2 SVGAGI. The CDR3 is 16 amino acids. Here the CDR3 reads CASSSPDRSSYNEQFF. The CDR3 DNA is TGTGCCAGCAGTTCCCCGGACAGATCCTCCTACAATGAGCAGTTCTTC.

This rearrangement joins TRBV15 to TRBJ2-7; 7 bases map to TRBD2. V trimming: 0 bases; J trimming: 0 bases; junction bases outside the gene matches: 11. The CDR3 consists of 18 residues. CDR1 is LNHNV and CDR2 is YYDKDF in the germline V gene (reference sequence). DNA of the CDR3: TGTGCCACCAGCAGAGATAAAGGGGTAGGCGGGAGCTCCTACGAGCAGTACTTC. Translating it yields CATSRDKGVGGSSYEQYF.

Remarks on this clone: This CDR3 is also generated by other DNA sequences in the sample. J is TRBJ2-6 and V is TRBV11-2; D gene uncertain. The V end lost 5 bases, the J end lost 2 bases, and 4 bases lay between the germline ends. The germline gives CDR1 SGHAT, CDR2 FQNNGV. This CDR3 comprises 13 residues. The CDR3 loop is CASSLTGANVLTF. Here the CDR3 DNA reads TGTGCCAGCAGCCTAACTGGGGCCAACGTCCTGACTTTC.

This chain's CDR3 is CATSTQPYVSGGYTF. The DNA for the CDR3 is TGTGCCACCAGCACCCAACCCTATGTAAGTGGTGGCTACACCTTC. V is TRBV15 and J is TRBJ1-2, with D unclear. From germline, CDR1 is LNHNV and CDR2 YYDKDF (reference sequence). This CDR3 region has 15 residues. The V end was cut by 4 bases, the J end by 7 bases, with 19 bases between.

Here the CDR3 reads CSVDPTGGSYEQYF. The CDR3 DNA reads TGCAGCGTTGATCCGACAGGGGGCTCCTACGAGCAGTACTTC. The chain recombines TRBV29-1 with TRBJ2-7, with TRBD1 matching over 9 bases. With 3 bases clipped from V and 0 bases from J, the junction kept 3 bases outside the gene matches. The length of the CDR3 is 14 residues. Germline-derived CDR1 and CDR2 are SQVTM and ANQGSEA.

Comments on this clone: This same CDR3 is encoded by further DNA sequences in the sample. The gene calls are TRBV5-6 and TRBJ2-7; no clear D. The CDR3 length is 12 residues. V lost 1 base, J lost 4 bases, and 6 bases lay in between. Germline V lookup: CDR1 SGHDT, CDR2 YYEEEE. Here the CDR3 reads CASSLQGYEQYF. CDR3 DNA: TGTGCCAGCAGCTTGCAAGGTTACGAGCAGTACTTC.

The chain carries TRBV7-6 and TRBJ2-1, with D perhaps matching TRBD2 (6 bases). The CDR3 spans 16 residues. V dropped 5 bases and J dropped 0 bases, with 14 bases sitting between them. Germline V gene lookup returns CDR1 SGHVS and CDR2 FNYEAQ. The CDR3 coding sequence is TGTGCCAGCAGCCGGACTCTCGGGAGCTCCTACAATGAGCAGTTCTTC. It specifies CASSRTLGSSYNEQFF.

The genes are TRBV19 and TRBJ2-7; 9 bases fit TRBD1. This CDR3 region has 14 residues. The V gene's germline CDR1 is LNHDA and CDR2 SQIVND (reference sequence). The ends lost 4 bases at V and 2 bases at J; junction bases unmatched: 3. CDR3 region: CASSRTGVPYEQYF. In DNA form, the CDR3 reads TGTGCCAGTAGTAGGACAGGGGTGCCCTACGAGCAGTACTTC.

The chain joins TRBV7-8 to TRBJ2-1; TRBD2 aligns across 9 bases. The CDR3 has 17 residues. V dropped 0 bases and J dropped 5; count of bases not matched to a gene: 8. Per germline, CDR1 SGHVS and CDR2 FQNEAQ. CDR3 amino acids: CASSLAAIAGVNNEQFF. In DNA, the CDR3 is TGTGCCAGCAGCTTAGCGGCAATAGCGGGGGTAAACAATGAGCAGTTCTTC. The full variable domain, with the rest looked up from reference TRBV7-8 and TRBJ2-1, is GAGVSQSPRYKVAKRGQDVALRCDPISGHVSLFWYQQALGQGPEFLTYFQNEAQLDKSGLPSDRFFAERPEGSVSTLKIQRTQQEDSAVYLCASSLAAIAGVNNEQFFGPGTRLTVL.

The chain links TRBV11-2 to TRBJ1-4; D uncertain. The V end was cut by 0 bases, the J end by 4 bases, with 21 bases between. The germline gives CDR1 SGHAT, CDR2 FQNNGV. The CDR3 is 19 amino acids. Written as DNA, the CDR3 is TGTGCCAGCAGCTTAGATGGTCCAAGGAGAACACCCCGTAATGAAAAACTGTTTTTT. The encoded protein is CASSLDGPRRTPRNEKLFF.

The V gene is TRBV7-9, the J gene TRBJ2-3; 10 nucleotides agree with TRBD1. The CDR3 spans 16 residues. Germline values: CDR1 SEHNR, CDR2 FQNEAQ (reference sequence). The V gene end was trimmed by 5 bases and the J gene end by 6 bases; junction bases not matched to a gene: 11. The DNA for the CDR3 is TGTGCCAGCAGCCGGACCGGGACAGGGGACCGGGATACGCAGTATTTT. Its protein is CASSRTGTGDRDTQYF.

The J gene is TRBJ1-2, the V gene TRBV7-3; D is unresolved. Germline V CDR1 and CDR2: SGHTA, FQGTGA. This CDR3 has 14 residues. V gave up 6 bases and J gave up 9 bases, with 20 bases separating them. The CDR3 spells CASRFGPSGGSYTF. DNA of the CDR3: TGTGCCAGCAGGTTCGGGCCTTCAGGCGGGAGCTACACCTTC.

The gene calls are TRBV27 and TRBJ1-2; D possibly corresponds to TRBD1 (5 bases). Trimming removed 3 bases at V and 6 bases at J, with 11 bases between. The germline gives CDR1 MNHEY, CDR2 SMNVEV (reference sequence). The CDR3 length is 13 residues. In nucleotides, the CDR3 is TGTGCCAGCAGTTTCAGGGCGCGAGATGGCTACACCTTC. It encodes CASSFRARDGYTF.

The V and J genes are TRBV6-6 and TRBJ1-1; perhaps TRBD1 as D (6 bases). This CDR3 is 14 amino acids long. Germline V gene data show CDR1 as MNHNY and CDR2 as SVGAGI (reference sequence). V gave up 6 bases and J gave up 10 bases, with 21 bases separating them. The CDR3 loop is CASRADRWARGAFF. DNA for the CDR3: TGTGCCAGCAGGGCAGACAGGTGGGCCCGAGGAGCTTTCTTT.

The CDR3 sequence is CASSKTLNRDQETQYF. The CDR3 DNA reads as TGTGCCAGCAGTAAGACGCTAAACAGAGACCAAGAGACCCAGTACTTC. This rearrangement joins TRBV11-1 to TRBJ2-5; no clear D. Per germline, CDR1 SGHAT and CDR2 FQDESV (reference sequence). The germline V and J ends were trimmed by 6 bases and 0 bases, with 17 bases remaining between them. This CDR3 is 16 amino acids long.

The chain links TRBV21-1 to TRBJ1-1. TRBV21-1 is classified as a pseudogene. The CDR3 is 15 residues long. The DNA of the CDR3 is TGTGCCAGCAGCAAAGAACTCGTGGTAAACACTGAAGCTTTCTTT. It specifies CASSKELVVNTEAFF.

This chain joins TRBV18 and TRBJ2-1; D uncertain. Germline lookup yields CDR1 KGHSH and CDR2 LQKENI. The length of the CDR3 is 17 residues. Deletions cut 5 bases from V and 0 bases from J, with 17 bases between. CDR3 protein: CASSILTVLSSYNEQFF. CDR3 in DNA: TGTGCCAGCTCAATCCTAACAGTGCTGAGCTCCTACAATGAGCAGTTCTTC.